The entry below describes one T cell receptor beta chain. This specimen comes from a study of T cells in Graves' hyperthyroidism and ophthalmopathy. There were TCR beta CDR3 regions amplified from RNA transcripts. First-round RT-PCR targeting the TCR CDR3 was performed with the HTBI primer set. MiXCR, applied by TCRdb to the multiplex PCR reads, yields one record per CDR3 protein. Found here are a few hundred thousand distinct CDR3 sequences, 46% of them singletons; the top ten hold about 7.8%. CDR3 size: 19 residues. Germline V gene sequence: CDR1 SGHVS, CDR2 FQNEAQ. Trimming removed 1 base from V and 0 bases from J; junction bases left unmatched: 7. These patients, aged 18 to 65, had recently diagnosed hyperthyroidism lasting under 2 months.

This TCR was recovered from a woman aged 18 to 35 with Graves' hyperthyroidism. The gene calls are TRBV7-8 and TRBJ2-6, with TRBD1 matching 9 bases. Sample: peripheral blood or thyroid tissue (not recorded which). In nucleotides, the CDR3 is TGTGCCAGCAGCTTAGGACCGGGACAGGGCTACTCTGGGGCCAACGTCCTGACTTTC. Translating gives CASSLGPGQGYSGANVLTF.